What follows are 30 T cell receptor beta chains derived from one specimen sequenced in a study of OX40 agonist ivuxolimab in advanced cancers. Method: immunoSEQ multiplex PCR; TCRdb's copy keeps in-frame clones and lacks some. The profile shows about 43,000 clones, 80% of them singletons. Sequences were derived from CD4+ or CD8+ T cells sorted from blood, sampled in a trial of the OX40 agonist ivuxolimab. The receptors here all came from an adult with an advanced solid tumor such as melanoma, head and neck, liver or kidney cancer.

The V and J genes are TRBV5-5 and TRBJ2-3; 9 bases are a match to TRBD2. Trimming cost V 4 bases and J 5 bases; bases outside gene matches: 11. The CDR3 contains 16 residues. Germline CDR1 SGHKS, CDR2 YYEKEE (reference sequence). CDR3: CASSRIAGDSGDTQYF. As DNA, the CDR3 is TGTGCCAGCAGCAGGATAGCGGGAGATTCGGGAGATACGCAGTATTTT.

The V call is TRBV5-8, the J call TRBJ2-2; 10 nucleotides match TRBD1. The V gene end was trimmed by 4 bases and the J gene end by 7 bases; junction bases not matched to a gene: 10. Germline CDR1 is SGHTS and CDR2 is YDEGEE. The CDR3 contains 16 residues. CDR3 region: CASSTGTGVMNGELFF. The CDR3, as DNA: TGTGCCAGCAGCACCGGGACAGGGGTTATGAACGGGGAGCTGTTTTTT.

V and J are TRBV4-1 and TRBJ2-3; D ambiguous. CDR1 and CDR2 (germline): MGHRA, YSYEKL. Trimming removed 3 bases at V and 0 bases at J, with 13 bases between. The CDR3 has 16 residues. The chain's CDR3 is CASSQADLISTDTQYF. CDR3 in DNA: TGCGCCAGCAGCCAGGCCGACCTAATAAGCACAGATACGCAGTATTTT.

The V call is TRBV7-9, the J call TRBJ2-7; D is unresolved. The germline V gene encodes CDR1 SEHNR and CDR2 FQNEAQ (reference sequence). The CDR3 is made up of 15 amino acids. The ends were cut back, 2 bases at V and 3 bases at J, with 14 bases in the middle. The CDR3 sequence is CASSLMAARIYEQYF. The CDR3 coding sequence is TGTGCCAGCAGCTTAATGGCCGCGAGAATCTACGAGCAGTACTTC. The variable domain in full, completed from reference TRBV7-9 and TRBJ2-7, reads DTGVSQNPRHKITKRGQNVTFRCDPISEHNRLYWYRQTLGQGPEFLTYFQNEAQLEKSRLLSDRFSAERPKGSFSTLEIQRTEQGDSAMYLCASSLMAARIYEQYFGPGTRLTVT.

The chain is built from TRBV28 and TRBJ1-6; D perhaps matches TRBD1 (5 bases). CDR1 is MDHEN and CDR2 is SYDVKM in the germline V gene. The V end was cut by 3 bases, the J end by 5 bases, with 11 bases between. The CDR3 extends over 15 amino acids. CDR3 DNA sequence: TGTGCCAGCAGTTTCCGGGACGGTAATAATTCACCCCTCCACTTT. As protein: CASSFRDGNNSPLHF.

The chain recombines TRBV9 with TRBJ2-1; the match to TRBD2 covers 10 bases. V shed 4 bases, J shed 7 bases, and the junction held 8 bases outside the gene matches. CDR1 and CDR2 (germline): SGDLS, YYNGEE. CDR3 length equals 15 residues. The CDR3 here is CASSTSGTSVNEQFF. Here the CDR3 DNA reads TGTGCCAGCAGCACTTCCGGGACTAGCGTGAATGAGCAGTTCTTC.

The chain links TRBV7-8 to TRBJ2-1, with a tentative D call TRBD1 (5 bases). Germline V gene data show CDR1 as SGHVS and CDR2 as FQNEAQ. The CDR3 is 13 amino acids. V lost 1 base and J lost 5, with 6 bases in between. The CDR3 nucleotides are TGTGCCAGCAGCTTAGACAGGAACAATGAGCAGTTCTTC. Translating gives CASSLDRNNEQFF.

The chain has TRBV5-5 and TRBJ2-5, with D possibly matching TRBD2 (7 bases). Trimming stripped 6 bases from V and 2 bases from J, with 14 bases between. This CDR3 is built from 14 residues. Germline V gene sequence: CDR1 SGHKS, CDR2 YYEKEE (reference sequence). DNA for the CDR3: TGTGCCAGCAACCGGGGGGCCCTGCAAGAGACCCAGTACTTC. Translating gives CASNRGALQETQYF.

This sequence joins TRBV6-5 and TRBJ2-1, with D maybe TRBD2 (6 bases). Trimming took off 0 bases at V and 5 bases at J, with 8 bases between the two ends. The germline CDR1 and CDR2 sequences are MNHEY and SVGAGI. CDR3 length: 14 residues. CDR3 residues: CASSYSGGNNEQFF. CDR3 sequence (DNA): TGTGCCAGCAGTTACTCGGGAGGTAACAATGAGCAGTTCTTC.

V gene TRBV2 combines with J gene TRBJ2-3; TRBD1 or TRBD2 may be the D gene (6 bases each). V lost 5 bases and J 8 bases, leaving 11 bases between the germline ends. Germline assignment: CDR1 SNHLY and CDR2 FYNNEI. The CDR3 extends over 12 amino acids. For the CDR3, the DNA is TGTGCCAGCAGTTCACAGGGAGGTACGCAGTATTTT. It encodes CASSSQGGTQYF.

This rearrangement joins TRBV20-1 to TRBJ2-1, with D tentatively TRBD1 (6 bases). V was trimmed by 6 bases and J by 7 bases, leaving 10 bases between them. This CDR3 has 11 residues. Per germline, CDR1 DFQATT and CDR2 SNEGSKA (reference sequence). CDR3 DNA sequence: TGCAGTGCCTCGAGGGGGAATGAGCAGTTCTTC. Amino acid sequence: CSASRGNEQFF.

The chain uses TRBV6-5 and TRBJ2-7; the D gene could be TRBD1 or TRBD2 (5 bases each). Trimming took 4 bases from V and 3 from J, leaving 16 bases between them. The CDR3 has 15 residues. The germline V gene has CDR1 MNHEY and CDR2 SVGAGI. The CDR3, as DNA: TGTGCCAGCAGTTCCGAGGGGATGCTGAACTACGAGCAGTACTTC. It is translated as CASSSEGMLNYEQYF.

CDR3 DNA: TGTGCCAGCAGCTCAGAGGGACGTTACGGCTACACCTTC. Its protein is CASSSEGRYGYTF. V usage is TRBV9 and J usage is TRBJ1-2; tentatively, D is TRBD1 (5 bases). Germline CDR1 reads SGDLS; CDR2 reads YYNGEE. The length of the CDR3 is 13 residues. The ends were cut back, 4 bases at V and 8 bases at J, with 15 bases in the middle.

This clone came up a few times. The chain carries TRBV6-6 and TRBJ1-4; a weak D match, TRBD1 (5 bases). V was cut by 5 bases and J by 5 bases, with 12 bases left in between. Germline-derived CDR1 and CDR2 are MNHNY and SVGAGI (reference sequence). The CDR3 extends over 14 amino acids. The DNA for the CDR3 is TGTGCCAGCAGTCCTCCAAGACAGAATGAAAAACTGTTTTTT. This codes for CASSPPRQNEKLFF.

This chain connects TRBV25-1 to TRBJ1-6, with 9 bases identical to TRBD1. V lost 6 bases to trimming and J lost 9 bases; unmatched junction nucleotides: 3. The CDR3 has 13 residues. Per the germline V gene, CDR1 is MGHDK and CDR2 is SYGVNS. The CDR3 is CASRTGGTSPLHF. As DNA, the CDR3 is TGTGCCAGCAGGACAGGGGGAACTTCACCCCTCCACTTT. The complete variable domain, with remaining parts taken from reference TRBV25-1 and TRBJ1-6, reads EADIYQTPRYLVIGTGKKITLECSQTMGHDKMYWYQQDPGMELHLIHYSYGVNSTEKGDLSSESTVSRIRTEHFPLTLESARPSHTSQYLCASRTGGTSPLHFGNGTRLTVT.

The V and J genes are TRBV5-1 and TRBJ1-5; D gene ambiguous. Looked up from germline, CDR1 is SGHRS and CDR2 is YFSETQ. The CDR3 sequence is 15 residues long. Trimming took off 0 bases at V and 0 bases at J, with 7 bases between the two ends. DNA for the CDR3: TGCGCCAGCAGCTTGGAAGGTTATAGCAATCAGCCCCAGCATTTT. It translates to CASSLEGYSNQPQHF.

This clone was seen a handful of times. The V gene is TRBV29-1, the J gene TRBJ2-7, with 8 bases lining up with TRBD1. The CDR3 has 12 residues. The junction had 4 bases not matched to a gene; V was cut back by 0 bases and J by 9 bases. In germline, CDR1 is SQVTM, CDR2 ANQGSEA. This chain's CDR3 is CSVEETGDVQYF. The CDR3 DNA reads as TGCAGCGTTGAAGAGACAGGGGACGTGCAGTACTTC.

V and J are TRBV5-4 and TRBJ2-2, with D unresolved. The length of the CDR3 is 16 residues. Trimming took 2 bases from V and 0 from J, leaving 11 bases between them. Germline CDR1 SGHNT, CDR2 YYREEE (reference sequence). The CDR3 coding sequence is TGTGCCAGCAGCTTAATCTTCGGCGCGAACACCGGGGAGCTGTTTTTT. Its translation is CASSLIFGANTGELFF.

This sequence joins TRBV10-3 and TRBJ1-6; D remains ambiguous. V was cut by 7 bases and J by 0 bases, with 10 bases left in between. The germline CDR1 and CDR2 sequences are ENHRY and SYGVKD. CDR3 length: 15 residues. In DNA, the CDR3 is TGTGCCATCAAAAGTGGGAGCTCCTATAATTCACCCCTCCACTTT. Encoded protein: CAIKSGSSYNSPLHF.

In this sample, this clone turned up a few times. The gene calls are TRBV7-3 and TRBJ1-1, with D hard to call. Deletions cut 5 bases from V and 1 base from J, with 17 bases between. CDR1 is SGHTA and CDR2 is FQGTGA in the germline V gene. The CDR3 runs 16 residues. DNA of the CDR3: TGTGCCAGCAGCCCCCGGGTGGGAGACCCGAACACTGAAGCTTTCTTT. Translating gives CASSPRVGDPNTEAFF.

The J gene is TRBJ2-3, the V gene TRBV5-4; possible D gene TRBD2, 6 bases. V was pared by 0 bases and J by 7 bases, with 15 bases between. Looked up from germline, CDR1 is SGHNT and CDR2 is YYREEE (reference sequence). This CDR3 region has 15 residues. As DNA, the CDR3 is TGTGCCAGCAGCTTGGGGACGCCCGGGGGTAATACGCAGTATTTT. Its protein product is CASSLGTPGGNTQYF. The whole variable domain, filled in from reference TRBV5-4 and TRBJ2-3, reads ETGVTQSPTHLIKTRGQQVTLRCSSQSGHNTVSWYQQALGQGPQFIFQYYREEENGRGNFPPRFSGLQFPNYSSELNVNALELDDSALYLCASSLGTPGGNTQYFGPGTRLTVL.

V and J are TRBV28 and TRBJ1-2, with 8 bases identical to TRBD1. This CDR3 region has 14 residues. The germline CDR1 and CDR2 sequences are MDHEN and SYDVKM. Germline trimming cut 1 base from V and 3 bases from J; bases unmatched to any gene: 1. CDR3 sequence (DNA): TGTGCCAGCAGTTTATCGGGACAGGACTATGGCTACACCTTC. It translates to CASSLSGQDYGYTF.

V and J are TRBV5-1 and TRBJ1-4; D remains ambiguous. Looked up from germline, CDR1 is SGHRS and CDR2 is YFSETQ. The V end was cut by 4 bases, the J end by 0 bases, with 13 bases between. The CDR3 sequence is 16 residues long. The DNA for the CDR3 is TGCGCCAGCAGCCCTACGATTGGGGCAACTAATGAAAAACTGTTTTTT. It yields the protein CASSPTIGATNEKLFF.

DNA of the CDR3: TGCGCCAGCAGCTTGGTTCACGGCGACTACGAGCAGTACTTC. It translates to CASSLVHGDYEQYF. This chain joins TRBV4-3 and TRBJ2-7, with unresolved D. CDR3 size: 14 residues. Trimming took off 5 bases at V and 3 bases at J, with 14 bases between the two ends. The germline gives CDR1 LGHNA, CDR2 YSLEER.

The rearrangement links TRBV19 to TRBJ1-1; no firm D call. V was trimmed by 10 bases and J by 6 bases, leaving 21 bases between them. This CDR3 comprises 14 residues. Germline V gene sequence: CDR1 LNHDA, CDR2 SQIVND (reference sequence). The CDR3 reads CATRKPPEDAEAFF. In nucleotides, the CDR3 is TGTGCCACCCGAAAACCCCCTGAAGACGCTGAAGCTTTCTTT.

The chain links TRBV5-1 to TRBJ1-1; unclear D gene. The CDR3 is made up of 17 amino acids. Germline V gives CDR1 SGHRS, CDR2 YFSETQ. V lost 0 bases, J lost 7 bases, and 22 bases lay in between. The CDR3 loop reads CASSLAKLSEFEGEAFF. CDR3 sequence (DNA): TGCGCCAGCAGCTTGGCCAAATTGAGTGAGTTTGAGGGTGAAGCTTTCTTT.

This rearrangement joins TRBV6-5 to TRBJ1-5; D perhaps matches TRBD1 (5 bases). Germline V gene sequence: CDR1 MNHEY, CDR2 SVGAGI. The V end was cut by 5 bases, the J end by 7 bases, with 12 bases between. The CDR3 covers 13 residues. DNA for the CDR3: TGTGCCAGCAGTGGGGGAGGTAAGCAGCCCCAGCATTTT. It yields the protein CASSGGGKQPQHF.

The chain links TRBV7-3 to TRBJ2-5; a possible D gene is TRBD2 (6 bases). CDR1 is SGHTA and CDR2 is FQGTGA in the germline V gene. V was cut by 0 bases and J by 5 bases, with 13 bases left in between. This CDR3 has 15 amino acids. The CDR3 is CASSLTGLTPETQYF. The CDR3 DNA sequence: TGTGCCAGCAGCTTAACGGGACTGACCCCGGAGACCCAGTACTTC.

The V gene is TRBV7-2, the J gene TRBJ2-2; 8 positions match TRBD2. This CDR3 spans 15 amino acids. Germline trimming cut 6 bases from V and 0 bases from J; bases unmatched to any gene: 3. CDR1 is SGHTA and CDR2 is FQGNSA in the germline V gene. CDR3 nucleotides: TGTGCCAGCAGGAAGACTAGCGCGAACACCGGGGAGCTGTTTTTT. Protein product: CASRKTSANTGELFF.

The chain is built from TRBV28 and TRBJ1-2; D may be TRBD1 (6 bases). The CDR3 spans 12 residues. V was pared by 6 bases and J by 8 bases, with 13 bases between. Germline lookup yields CDR1 MDHEN and CDR2 SYDVKM. DNA of the CDR3: TGTGCCAGCAGAACAGGGACGCCGGGCTACACCTTC. This codes for CASRTGTPGYTF.